This T cell receptor beta chain derives from a study of beta chain features in type 1 diabetes. As for the study in general: Comparable age, gender and cell yields were observed in patients relative to healthy donors.

Study outcomes and limitations: Naive, central memory and regulatory TCRB repertoires appeared more similar among patients than healthy donors. Type 1 diabetes patients showed a moderate but significant shortening of TCRB CDR3s in all four CD4+ subsets.

Per germline, CDR1 MDHEN and CDR2 SYDVKM. This CDR3 has 14 residues. Between the trimmed V and J ends, which lost 8 bases and 4 bases, there was a span of 14 bases. Expressed TCRB transcripts were sequenced, since all the RNA that had been isolated was reverse transcribed. Produced via immunoSEQ multiplex PCR; TCRdb's table is partial and in-frame only. This sample has roughly 290,000 clones, with roughly 8% found just once. As concerns this clone: Antigen specificity is unknown.

Sequencing input: central memory CD4+ T cells from blood. This clonotype was obtained from a young woman in good health. The chain joins TRBV28 to TRBJ2-2; perhaps TRBD2 as D (5 bases). CDR3 protein: CASGGPILTGELFF. In DNA form, the CDR3 reads TGTGCCAGCGGAGGACCTATTCTCACCGGGGAGCTGTTTTTT.